Listed here are 23 T cell receptor beta chains from one sample, sequenced in a study of PD-L1 blockade in urothelial cancer. Assay: immunoSEQ multiplex PCR; the TCRdb copy retains only in-frame clones and omits some. The data contain about 130,000 clones, roughly 82% of them singletons. The time point is: peripheral blood 6 weeks after treatment start. The material sequenced was PBMCs, taken around atezolizumab (anti-PD-L1) treatment. Receptor source: a man in his fifties or sixties with urothelial cancer.

The J gene is TRBJ2-3, the V gene TRBV28; D remains unclear. Trimming removed 6 bases at V and 4 bases at J, with 14 bases between. The CDR3 has 14 amino acids. Per the germline V gene, CDR1 is MDHEN and CDR2 is SYDVKM. The CDR3 bases are TGTGCCAGCAGCCGAGCGAGTAGACCAGATACGCAGTATTTT. Residues: CASSRASRPDTQYF.

The chain combines TRBV4-1 with TRBJ2-7; D possibly corresponds to TRBD1 (5 bases). V lost 3 bases to trimming and J lost 4 bases, with 7 bases between them. Germline V gene sequence: CDR1 MGHRA, CDR2 YSYEKL. The CDR3 spans 12 residues. The CDR3 sequence: CASSHAGYEQYF. The DNA for the CDR3 is TGCGCCAGCAGCCATGCAGGGTACGAGCAGTACTTC.

The J gene is TRBJ2-1, the V gene TRBV5-1, with no clear D. Germline V gives CDR1 SGHRS, CDR2 YFSETQ. Trimming stripped 3 bases from V and 0 bases from J, with 13 bases between. The CDR3 spans 16 residues. CDR3 sequence reads: CASSSEIMSSYNEQFF. The CDR3 nucleotides are TGCGCCAGCAGCTCCGAGATAATGAGCTCCTACAATGAGCAGTTCTTC.

This clone was seen more than once but under ten times. The rearrangement links TRBV2 to TRBJ1-2; 8 nucleotides line up with TRBD1. CDR1 is SNHLY and CDR2 is FYNNEI in the germline V gene. Germline trimming cut 1 base from V and 2 bases from J; bases unmatched to any gene: 3. CDR3 length: 15 amino acids. In nucleotides, the CDR3 is TGTGCCAGCAGTGAAGGGACAGGGACAAACTATGGCTACACCTTC. This codes for CASSEGTGTNYGYTF.

CDR3 loop: CASSKGGGFYGYTF. In nucleotides, the CDR3 is TGTGCCAGTAGTAAAGGGGGCGGATTCTATGGCTACACCTTC. J is TRBJ1-2 and V is TRBV19, with 7 bases aligning to TRBD1. The ends lost 4 bases at V and 4 bases at J; junction bases unmatched: 6. CDR3 length equals 14 residues. Germline V gives CDR1 LNHDA, CDR2 SQIVND (reference sequence).

The chain recombines TRBV27 with TRBJ2-5; D may be TRBD2 (7 bases). Trimming took off 1 base at V and 2 bases at J, with 20 bases between the two ends. Germline lookup yields CDR1 MNHEY and CDR2 SMNVEV (reference sequence). This CDR3 spans 18 amino acids. The CDR3, as DNA: TGTGCCAGCAGTTTATTTGGGGGGCCGAGCGGGACACAAGAGACCCAGTACTTC. Protein: CASSLFGGPSGTQETQYF.

J is TRBJ1-2 and V is TRBV30; the D gene is possibly TRBD1 (5 bases). The V gene's germline CDR1 is GTSNPN and CDR2 SVGIG (reference sequence). V gave up 0 bases and J gave up 4 bases, with 12 bases separating them. This CDR3 is 14 amino acids long. This CDR3 reads CAWSVGQGSYGYTF. The CDR3 coding sequence is TGTGCCTGGAGTGTGGGGCAGGGTAGCTATGGCTACACCTTC. The entire variable domain, with the rest obtained from reference TRBV30 and TRBJ1-2, is as follows: SQTIHQWPATLVQPVGSPLSLECTVEGTSNPNLYWYRQAAGRGLQLLFYSVGIGQISSEVPQNLSASRPQDRQFILSSKKLLLSDSGFYLCAWSVGQGSYGYTFGSGTRLTVV.

The chain combines TRBV29-1 with TRBJ1-1; D not resolved. The CDR3 covers 12 residues. From germline, CDR1 is SQVTM and CDR2 ANQGSEA. V gave up 5 bases and J gave up 0 bases, with 7 bases separating them. CDR3 sequence reads: CSVNQLNTEAFF. The DNA of the CDR3 is TGCAGCGTTAACCAGTTGAACACTGAAGCTTTCTTT.

This chain links TRBV28 with TRBJ1-2, with TRBD1 as a possible D gene (5 bases). The CDR3 has 13 residues. CDR1 MDHEN and CDR2 SYDVKM come from the germline V gene. V lost 5 bases, J lost 5 bases, and 12 bases lay in between. CDR3 residues: CASSVSDRYGYTF. The CDR3 region has the DNA TGTGCCAGCAGTGTATCTGACAGATATGGCTACACCTTC.

The CDR3, as DNA: TGTGCCAGCAGCTTGGCGGGTGACACTGAAGCTTTCTTT. As protein: CASSLAGDTEAFF. The chain has TRBV5-4 and TRBJ1-1; D not resolved. V lost 0 bases to trimming and J lost 3 bases, with 6 bases between them. Germline V gene lookup returns CDR1 SGHNT and CDR2 YYREEE (reference sequence). The CDR3 spans 13 residues.

CDR3 amino acids: CASSSTGDQPQHF. The CDR3, as DNA: TGTGCCAGCAGCTCAACAGGGGATCAGCCCCAGCATTTT. V gene TRBV7-6 combines with J gene TRBJ1-5; 7 positions agree with TRBD1. Germline CDR1 SGHVS, CDR2 FNYEAQ. V lost 4 bases, J lost 5 bases, and 2 bases stayed unmatched. The CDR3 covers 13 residues.

The genes are TRBV10-3 and TRBJ2-3; a weak D match, TRBD2 (5 bases). CDR3 length: 15 amino acids. V was cut by 0 bases and J by 0 bases, with 7 bases left in between. The germline V gene has CDR1 ENHRY and CDR2 SYGVKD. This CDR3 reads CAISESSGSTDTQYF. DNA of the CDR3: TGTGCCATCAGTGAGTCGAGCGGTAGCACAGATACGCAGTATTTT.

V is TRBV7-3 and J is TRBJ2-3; D unclear. The germline gives CDR1 SGHTA, CDR2 FQGTGA. V shed 5 bases and J shed 0 bases, with 15 bases lying between them. The CDR3 has 16 residues. This chain's CDR3 is CASSKLGGASTDTQYF. The CDR3 DNA reads as TGTGCCAGCAGCAAACTCGGCGGCGCAAGCACAGATACGCAGTATTTT. The variable domain in full, completed from reference TRBV7-3 and TRBJ2-3, reads GAGVSQTPSNKVTEKGKYVELRCDPISGHTALYWYRQSLGQGPEFLIYFQGTGAADDSGLPNDRFFAVRPEGSVSTLKIQRTERGDSAVYLCASSKLGGASTDTQYFGPGTRLTVL.

This clone was seen just once. The J gene is TRBJ2-1, the V gene TRBV5-1, with TRBD2 identical over 14 bases. The CDR3 covers 18 residues. CDR1 is SGHRS and CDR2 is YFSETQ in the germline V gene. V shed 1 base, J shed 7 bases, and the junction held 10 bases outside the gene matches. CDR3 in amino acids: CASSLNPMGLAGANEQFF. In DNA form, the CDR3 reads TGCGCCAGCAGCTTGAACCCCATGGGACTAGCGGGAGCAAATGAGCAGTTCTTC.

The genes are TRBV6-4 and TRBJ1-6, with a tentative D call TRBD1 (6 bases). The CDR3 loop spans 14 amino acids. The V gene lost 2 bases and the J gene lost 6 bases, with 8 bases spanning the gap. The germline V gene encodes CDR1 MRHNA and CDR2 SNTAGT. In nucleotides, the CDR3 is TGTGCCAGCAGTGACAGGGGGGGTAATTCACCCCTCCACTTT. As protein: CASSDRGGNSPLHF.

This chain links TRBV6-6 with TRBJ1-5; TRBD1 agrees at 8 bases. Per the germline V gene, CDR1 is MNHNY and CDR2 is SVGAGI (reference sequence). With 7 bases clipped from V and 2 bases from J, the junction kept 1 base outside the gene matches. The CDR3 length is 13 residues. CDR3 sequence: CASKTGGNQPQHF. The CDR3 bases are TGTGCCAGCAAGACAGGGGGCAATCAGCCCCAGCATTTT.

In DNA form, the CDR3 reads TGCGCCAGCAGCTTCCGTCTCCGAGGACAGACAAAGCAAGAGACCCAGTACTTC. This translates into CASSFRLRGQTKQETQYF. The chain is built from TRBV5-1 and TRBJ2-5; a weak D match, TRBD1 (6 bases). CDR3 length: 18 amino acids. The germline V gene encodes CDR1 SGHRS and CDR2 YFSETQ. Trimming took off 2 bases at V and 2 bases at J, with 22 bases between the two ends.

The chain recombines TRBV7-2 with TRBJ2-5; TRBD2 might be the D (6 bases). This CDR3 contains 16 residues. V lost 1 base and J 0 bases, leaving 12 bases between the germline ends. Germline V CDR1 and CDR2: SGHTA, FQGNSA. The CDR3 DNA is TGTGCCAGCAGCTTAGGGTCTCTAGCGAACCAAGAGACCCAGTACTTC. This codes for CASSLGSLANQETQYF.

The chain has TRBV2 and TRBJ1-1, with 9 bases lining up with TRBD1. Germline V gives CDR1 SNHLY, CDR2 FYNNEI. CDR3 length: 14 residues. V was clipped by 7 bases and J by 4 bases; unmatched bases: 7. The CDR3, as DNA: TGTGCCAGCACCTCACAGGGGGCGCTCACTGAAGCTTTCTTT. It codes for CASTSQGALTEAFF.

The rearrangement links TRBV30 to TRBJ1-3; no clear D gene. The CDR3 has 14 residues. CDR1 is GTSNPN, CDR2 SVGIG, per germline (reference sequence). V was trimmed by 3 bases and J by 3 bases, leaving 12 bases between them. The CDR3 sequence: CAWRPIPYGNTIYF. The DNA for the CDR3 is TGTGCCTGGAGGCCTATACCCTATGGAAACACCATATATTTT.

This rearrangement joins TRBV19 to TRBJ2-1, with TRBD1 matching over 8 bases. The CDR3 length is 17 residues. V dropped 5 bases and J dropped 3; count of bases not matched to a gene: 12. Germline-derived CDR1 and CDR2 are LNHDA and SQIVND (reference sequence). DNA of the CDR3: TGTGCCAGTAGTCGGGCTGATACAGGGGGAGGCTACAATGAGCAGTTCTTC. Translating gives CASSRADTGGGYNEQFF.

The chain has TRBV30 and TRBJ2-7; the match to TRBD1 covers 9 bases. The CDR3 consists of 14 residues. Germline trimming cut 3 bases from V and 6 bases from J; bases unmatched to any gene: 9. The germline CDR1 and CDR2 sequences are GTSNPN and SVGIG (reference sequence). DNA of the CDR3: TGTGCCTGGAGAGGAGACAGGGGGGTTGGCGAGCAGTACTTC. The encoded protein is CAWRGDRGVGEQYF.

This clone was counted between two and nine times. The V and J genes are TRBV4-1 and TRBJ1-6; D remains ambiguous. V shed 0 bases and J shed 6 bases, with 9 bases lying between them. This CDR3 comprises 15 residues. The germline V gene encodes CDR1 MGHRA and CDR2 YSYEKL. CDR3 coding DNA: TGCGCCAGCAGCCAAGATTATCACGGTAATTCACCCCTCCACTTT. Its translation: CASSQDYHGNSPLHF.